These 11 T cell receptor beta chains were all obtained from the same sample, sequenced in a study of beta chain features in type 1 diabetes. Antigens for these TCRs are unknown. Regarding the study as a whole: Moderate but significant shortening of TCRB CDR3s was recorded in all four CD4+ subsets from Type 1 diabetes patients.

All of the isolated RNA was reverse transcribed, so expressed TCRB transcripts were sequenced. TCRdb's copy holds only in-frame clones and misses some; the assay was immunoSEQ multiplex PCR. The sample records about 700,000 clones, under 15% being singletons. Sequencing used naive CD4+ T cells from blood. All receptors come from a man aged 18 to 29 with type 1 diabetes.

The chain links TRBV28 to TRBJ2-2; 7 bases match TRBD1. Germline trimming cut 8 bases from V and 7 bases from J; bases unmatched to any gene: 7. This CDR3 region has 13 residues. Germline V gene sequence: CDR1 MDHEN, CDR2 SYDVKM. CDR3 nucleotides: TGTGCCAGCGAACAGGGGCCTAACGGGGAGCTGTTTTTT. Amino acid sequence: CASEQGPNGELFF.

The chain uses TRBV10-1 and TRBJ2-5; 10 bases are shared with TRBD2. This CDR3 has 14 amino acids. J was trimmed by 3 bases and V by 5 bases; bases with no gene match: 3. Germline assignment: CDR1 WNHNN and CDR2 SYGVQD (reference sequence). The CDR3 spells CASSFGLAEETQYF. Here the CDR3 DNA reads TGCGCCAGCAGTTTCGGACTAGCGGAAGAGACCCAGTACTTC.

This chain connects TRBV25-1 to TRBJ1-2, with D possibly being TRBD1 (6 bases). This CDR3 contains 13 residues. Germline CDR1 reads MGHDK; CDR2 reads SYGVNS. The V gene lost 2 bases and the J gene lost 7 bases, with 11 bases spanning the gap. The CDR3: CASSEGGGGGYTF. The CDR3, as DNA: TGTGCCAGCAGTGAAGGGGGCGGCGGTGGCTACACCTTC.

This clone was counted between two and nine times. The rearrangement joins TRBV6-5 to TRBJ1-5; possible D gene TRBD1, 6 bases. In germline, CDR1 is MNHEY, CDR2 SVGAGI. V dropped 10 bases and J dropped 4 bases, with 17 bases sitting between them. The length of the CDR3 is 14 residues. The CDR3 spells CATNRQASNQPQHF. Here the CDR3 DNA reads TGTGCCACAAACCGACAGGCCTCGAATCAGCCCCAGCATTTT.

The rearrangement uses TRBV14 and TRBJ1-2; D is possibly TRBD1 (6 bases). Germline assignment: CDR1 SGHDN and CDR2 FVKESK. V gave up 4 bases and J gave up 7 bases, with 16 bases separating them. This CDR3 contains 14 residues. The CDR3 reads CASSPTVGGRGYTF. In DNA form, the CDR3 reads TGTGCCAGCAGCCCGACCGTCGGGGGCCGTGGCTACACCTTC.

The CDR3: CAEATGIQETQYF. The CDR3 coding sequence is TGTGCGGAAGCCACCGGGATACAAGAGACCCAGTACTTC. This rearrangement joins TRBV10-3 to TRBJ2-5; weak D call: TRBD2 (5 bases). Germline V gene lookup returns CDR1 ENHRY and CDR2 SYGVKD. This CDR3 spans 13 amino acids.

V and J are TRBV4-1 and TRBJ2-7, with D perhaps TRBD1 (6 bases). Deletions cut 2 bases from V and 0 bases from J, with 14 bases between. CDR3 length: 16 amino acids. CDR1 is MGHRA, CDR2 YSYEKL, per germline. The CDR3 bases are TGCGCCAGCAGCCAATATACGGGACAACTCTCCTACGAGCAGTACTTC. Encoded protein: CASSQYTGQLSYEQYF.

The chain is built from TRBV30 and TRBJ2-6; no definite D call. Germline loops: CDR1 GTSNPN, CDR2 SVGIG (reference sequence). The CDR3 contains 15 residues. V gave up 4 bases and J gave up 0 bases, with 10 bases separating them. The CDR3 nucleotides read TGTGCCTGGATTGAGGAATACTCTGGGGCCAACGTCCTGACTTTC. Residues: CAWIEEYSGANVLTF.

The chain couples TRBV6-6 to TRBJ1-3; D not certain. The germline V and J ends were trimmed by 6 bases and 4 bases, with 19 bases remaining between them. The CDR3 has 16 amino acids. Germline loops: CDR1 MNHNY, CDR2 SVGAGI (reference sequence). The DNA for the CDR3 is TGTGCCAGCAGCCTAAACCAACAGATTTCGGGAAACACCATATATTTT. Encoded protein: CASSLNQQISGNTIYF.

The sample holds a few counts of this clone. This chain's CDR3 is CSARDSEKLFF. The CDR3 bases are TGCAGTGCAAGGGACAGCGAAAAACTGTTTTTT. The genes are TRBV20-1 and TRBJ1-4, with 7 bases lining up with TRBD1. V shed 6 bases and J 8 bases; nucleotides not matched to a gene: 3. This CDR3 is 11 amino acids long. Germline V lookup: CDR1 DFQATT, CDR2 SNEGSKA (reference sequence).

The rearrangement links TRBV4-1 to TRBJ2-7; 10 nucleotides match TRBD1. The germline V gene has CDR1 MGHRA and CDR2 YSYEKL. The CDR3 covers 15 residues. After removal of 3 bases from V and 3 bases from J, the junction contained 5 bases not matched to a gene. The CDR3 DNA sequence: TGCGCCAGCAGCCAGGGACAGGGGCCCCTCTACGAGCAGTACTTC. Translation: CASSQGQGPLYEQYF.